This is a list of T cell receptor beta chains from one sample in a study of human T cells and chemical hapten exposure. TCRdb re-called the RACE reads with MiXCR, one entry per CDR3 protein. This sample carries some 120,000 distinct CDR3 sequences, about 12% of them seen once, and the ten largest clones take approximately 1.4%. Here the sequenced sample was whole blood, taken in connection with sensitization to the hapten diphenylcyclopropenone (DPC). The source is a woman aged 45-59 years with alopecia areata. Some clones in this sample may be carry-over from other donors' samples. Each CDR3 is given with its conserved first and last residue. The D gene is left open where the match is weak. Clone size, where shown, is once, few, many, or a class for clones that have expanded.

J gene | clone size | V gene | D gene | CDR3 DNA | CDR3 protein
TRBJ1-1 | NA | TRBV2 | NA | TGTGCCAGCAGTGCCAGTGGGACTGAAGCTTTCTTT | CASSASGTEAFF
TRBJ1-1 | few | TRBV6-2/TRBV6-3 | NA | TGTGCCAGCAGTTACGCGGAATCTCTAGCTAGGGGGACTGAAGCTTTCTTT | CASSYAESLARGTEAFF
TRBJ2-1 | many | TRBV24-1 | NA | TGTGCCACCAGTGATCGCCAGGGTCGTCTGTTCTTC | CATSDRQGRLFF
TRBJ1-1 | many | TRBV3-1 | NA | TGTGCCAGCAGCCGCCCAGAGGTTAACACTGAAGCTTTCTTT | CASSRPEVNTEAFF
TRBJ2-3 | few | TRBV7-6 | TRBD1 | TGTGCCAGCAGCAGCTACAGGGGGCTAGCGCAGTATTTT | CASSSYRGLAQYF
TRBJ2-1 | many | TRBV11-2 | NA | TGTGCCAGCAGCTTAGCCCTCAACACACTTGCTGAGCAGTTCTTC | CASSLALNTLAEQFF
TRBJ2-7 | many | TRBV28 | NA | TGTGCCAGCAGTTTAGGGGTGCAGGTAGCTTACGAGCAGTACTTC | CASSLGVQVAYEQYF
TRBJ1-1 | NA | TRBV6-6 | NA | TGTGCCAGCAGCCCAAATTCCGCCGGCAATGCTTTCTTT | CASSPNSAGNAFF
TRBJ2-5 | once | TRBV3-1 | TRBD1 | TGTGCCAGCAGCCCCCGGGACAGGGCAACCTGGTACTTC | CASSPRDRATWYF
TRBJ2-1 | NA | TRBV28 | TRBD2 | TGTGCCAGCAGTTCTGGACTAGCTACGGATGAGCAGTTCTTC | CASSSGLATDEQFF
TRBJ1-6 | many | TRBV6-6 | TRBD1 | TGTGCCAGCAGTTACGCGAGGGGGCAGAGCTCCTATAATTCACCCCTCCACTTT | CASSYARGQSSYNSPLHF
TRBJ2-7 | many | TRBV20-1 | NA | TGCAGTGCTAAGACCTTGAGCTCCTACGAGCAGTACTTC | CSAKTLSSYEQYF
TRBJ1-2 | few | TRBV5-1 | NA | TGCGCCAGCAGCTTGAGCGGAACCTATGGCTACACCTTC | CASSLSGTYGYTF
TRBJ1-2 | many | TRBV25-1 | NA | TGTGCCAGCAGTGAAGCGGGGACCGAATATGGCTACACCTTC | CASSEAGTEYGYTF
TRBJ1-2 | NA | TRBV24-1 | NA | TGTGCCACCAGTGATTGGACGGAAGACTATGGCTACACCTTC | CATSDWTEDYGYTF
TRBJ2-3 | many | TRBV6-5 | TRBD1 | TGTGCCAGCAGTTACTCGAGGGACAGTACGACAGATACGCAGTATTTT | CASSYSRDSTTDTQYF
TRBJ1-1 | many | TRBV28 | NA | TGTGCCAGCAGTTCAGGTGCAGTAGGAAGGGCGAACACTGAAGCTTTCTTT | CASSSGAVGRANTEAFF
TRBJ1-5 | NA | TRBV28 | NA | TGTACCAGCAGTATGTTAGCACCCCAGCATTTT | CTSSMLAPQHF
TRBJ2-7 | few | TRBV20-1 | TRBD2 | TGCAGTGCTTTGGCCGGGACTAGCGGGAGTGTGTACTTC | CSALAGTSGSVYF
TRBJ2-2 | NA | TRBV7-9 | NA | TGTGCCAGCAGCTTATCAGTCGGGGAGCTGTTTTTT | CASSLSVGELFF
TRBJ2-3 | few | TRBV6-4 | TRBD2 | TGTGCCAGCAGTGTAGCAGCGGGATATGTTACGCAGTATTTT | CASSVAAGYVTQYF
TRBJ2-1 | many | TRBV7-6 | TRBD2 | TGTGCCAGCAGAGGGCTAGCGGGAGGGCCAAGTATTACTGAGCAGTTCTTC | CASRGLAGGPSITEQFF
TRBJ2-3 | once | TRBV5-1 | TRBD2 | TGCGCCACCTCACGGGGACTAGCGACAGATACGCAGTATTTT | CATSRGLATDTQYF
TRBJ2-7 | NA | TRBV7-2 | NA | TGTGCCAGCAGCTTTGAGAGCTCCTACGAGCAGTACTTC | CASSFESSYEQYF
TRBJ1-1 | many | TRBV18 | NA | TGTGCCAGCTCACCACGGGGCAGGCCCCTAGAAACTGAAGCTTTCTTT | CASSPRGRPLETEAFF
TRBJ2-1 | few | TRBV9 | TRBD1 | TGTGCCAGCAGCGTAGTGGGACAGGGGGCCTACAATGAGCAGTTCTTC | CASSVVGQGAYNEQFF
TRBJ2-2 | many | TRBV6-6 | NA | TGTGCCAGCAGCCCGCCCACAGTGAACACCGGGGAGCTGTTTTTT | CASSPPTVNTGELFF
TRBJ2-3 | few | TRBV3-1 | TRBD2 | TGTGCCAGCAGCCAGCTAGCGGGAGACCCAGATACGCAGTATTTT | CASSQLAGDPDTQYF
TRBJ2-5 | NA | TRBV7-8 | TRBD1 | TGTGCCACCCTCAGTCGGACAGGGGACATCAAGACCCAGTACTTC | CATLSRTGDIKTQYF
TRBJ2-6 | many | TRBV11-2 | NA | TGTGCCAGCAGCGTGAGGGGGGCCAACGTCCTGACTTTC | CASSVRGANVLTF
TRBJ1-5 | many | TRBV29-1 | NA | TGCAGCGTTGAAACTACGGGTCAGCCCCAGCATTTT | CSVETTGQPQHF
TRBJ2-3 | few | TRBV20-1 | NA | TGCAGGGTCGGCCGGGGGACAGATACGCAGTATTTT | CRVGRGTDTQYF
TRBJ1-6 | many | TRBV28 | NA | TGTGCCAGCAGTTTACCCCTTACAAGTAATTCACCCCTCCACTTT | CASSLPLTSNSPLHF
TRBJ2-2 | NA | TRBV3-1 | TRBD2 | TGTGCCAGCAGCCAAGCCGCGACTAGCGGCACCGGGGAGCTGTTTTTT | CASSQAATSGTGELFF
TRBJ1-2 | NA | TRBV2 | NA | TGTGCCAGCACGCGGGCGTATGGCTACACCTTC | CASTRAYGYTF
TRBJ2-1 | NA | TRBV6-6 | NA | TGTGCCAGCAGTACCCGAGCCGGGACAAACTACAATGAGCAGTTCTTC | CASSTRAGTNYNEQFF
TRBJ1-2 | NA | TRBV18 | TRBD1 | TGTGCCAGCTTCTACAGGGGTGAGGACTATGGCTACACCTTC | CASFYRGEDYGYTF
TRBJ1-6 | NA | TRBV5-1 | NA | TGCGCCAGCAGCCTGGCGGGGGGCTTGGAATCACCCCTCCACTTT | CASSLAGGLESPLHF
TRBJ2-1 | NA | TRBV29-1 | TRBD2 | TGCAGCGCTCAGGGACTAACTAACAATGAGCAGTTCTTC | CSAQGLTNNEQFF
TRBJ2-3 | many | TRBV10-3 | NA | TGTGCCATCAGTGCCACCGGCAGGGGAGATGATACGCAGTATTTT | CAISATGRGDDTQYF
TRBJ1-5 | few | TRBV12-3/TRBV12-4 | NA | TGTGCCAGCAGTTTAATGGATAGCAATCAGCCCCAGCATTTT | CASSLMDSNQPQHF
TRBJ2-2 | many | TRBV6-2/TRBV6-3 | NA | TGTGCCAGCAGTTACGGTGGGGCCGGGGAGCTGTTTTTT | CASSYGGAGELFF
TRBJ2-1 | few | TRBV5-1 | NA | TGCGCCAGCAGCTTGGCCCCGACAGGGAGGAAAATTGCGAGCTCCTACAATGAGCAGTTCTTC | CASSLAPTGRKIASSYNEQFF
TRBJ2-5 | few | TRBV20-1 | NA | TGCAGTGCTAGGGAATCGGAGACCCAGTACTTC | CSARESETQYF
TRBJ2-2 | once | TRBV7-3 | NA | TGTGCCAGCAGCTCCGGCCTGGGGGACACCGGGGAGCTGTTTTTT | CASSSGLGDTGELFF
TRBJ2-5 | NA | TRBV6-2/TRBV6-3 | TRBD1 | TGTGCCAGCAGATCAGGAACCGGGACAGGGGGCTTAGAGACCCAGTACTTC | CASRSGTGTGGLETQYF
TRBJ2-3 | NA | TRBV28 | TRBD2 | TGTGCCAGCAGTTCCCCGCTAGCGGGCTACACAGATACGCAGTATTTT | CASSSPLAGYTDTQYF
TRBJ1-3 | few | TRBV18 | NA | TGTGCCAGCTCACCACCAACCTGGGCCGGAAACACCATATATTTT | CASSPPTWAGNTIYF
TRBJ1-1 | many | TRBV6-2/TRBV6-3 | TRBD1 | TGTGCCAGCAGTTCACCGGGACAGTACACTGAAGCTTTCTTT | CASSSPGQYTEAFF
TRBJ2-5 | many | TRBV6-5 | TRBD2 | TGTGCCAGCAGTTACTCCGGACTAGCGCAAGAGACCCAGTACTTC | CASSYSGLAQETQYF
TRBJ1-1 | NA | TRBV29-1 | NA | TGCAGCGTTGATTTGCATGGGGCTGAAGCTTTCTTT | CSVDLHGAEAFF
TRBJ2-2 | many | TRBV29-1 | TRBD1 | TGCAGCGTCGCCGGGACAGGGGCGAGCGGGGAGCTGTTTTTT | CSVAGTGASGELFF
TRBJ2-3 | few | TRBV6-6 | TRBD2 | TGTGCCAGCTCCGCGGGGGACCTTAGCACAGATACGCAGTATTTT | CASSAGDLSTDTQYF
TRBJ2-3 | many | TRBV6-1 | TRBD2 | TGTGCCAGCAGTGAAGTCTTAGCGGGGGGGAGCACAGATACGCAGTATTTT | CASSEVLAGGSTDTQYF